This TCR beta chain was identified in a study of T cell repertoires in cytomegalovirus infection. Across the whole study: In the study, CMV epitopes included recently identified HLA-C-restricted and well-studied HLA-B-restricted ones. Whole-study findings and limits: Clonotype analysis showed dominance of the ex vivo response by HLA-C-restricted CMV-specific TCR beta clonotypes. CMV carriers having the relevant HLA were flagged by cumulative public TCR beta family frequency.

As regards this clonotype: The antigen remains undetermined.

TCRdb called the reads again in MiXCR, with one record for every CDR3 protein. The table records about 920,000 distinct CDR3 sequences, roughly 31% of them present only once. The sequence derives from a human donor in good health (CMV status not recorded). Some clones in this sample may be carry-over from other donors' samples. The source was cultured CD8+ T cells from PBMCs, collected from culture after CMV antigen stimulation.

CDR3 sequence reads: CASARGRTEAFF. CDR3 nucleotide sequence: TGTGCCAGTGCGCGGGGACGCACTGAAGCTTTCTTT. The rearrangement joins TRBV19 to TRBJ1-1; perhaps TRBD1 as D (5 bases). Between the trimmed V and J ends, which lost 8 bases and 4 bases, there was a span of 11 bases. Germline loops: CDR1 LNHDA, CDR2 SQIVND (reference sequence). This CDR3 region has 12 residues.